One and the same sample provided the 14 T cell receptor beta chains below, sequenced in a study of shared clonotypes between healthy human individuals. The data were produced by immunoSEQ multiplex PCR, yet TCRdb's version contains in-frame clones alone and is incomplete. The data show around 650,000 clones, about 96% seen once. Only CD45RO-negative cells positively selected for CCR7 counted as naive CD8 cells, so terminally differentiated effector memory CD45RA+ cells were excluded. The sequenced material came from naive CD8+ T cells sorted from blood. The receptors derive from a woman aged 30 to 39 in good health.

V gene TRBV6-6 combines with J gene TRBJ2-3; no clear D gene. Germline V gene data show CDR1 as MNHNY and CDR2 as SVGAGI (reference sequence). The CDR3 has 14 residues. Deletions cut 4 bases from V and 0 bases from J, with 8 bases between. DNA for the CDR3: TGTGCCAGCAGTTCTCTGGTTAGCACAGATACGCAGTATTTT. Protein product: CASSSLVSTDTQYF.

The chain carries TRBV5-1 and TRBJ2-7; D is perhaps TRBD1 or TRBD2 (5 bases each). From germline, CDR1 is SGHRS and CDR2 YFSETQ. This CDR3 region has 16 residues. The V and J ends lost 3 bases and 0 bases respectively, with 16 bases between them. CDR3 sequence (DNA): TGCGCCAGCAGCTCCACGGGGCTCAAGAGCTCCTACGAGCAGTACTTC. Protein product: CASSSTGLKSSYEQYF.

The rearrangement joins TRBV29-1 to TRBJ1-6; D may be TRBD1 (5 bases). The V end lost 8 bases, the J end lost 4 bases, and 18 bases lay between the germline ends. This CDR3 is 15 amino acids long. The germline gives CDR1 SQVTM, CDR2 ANQGSEA. CDR3 bases: TGCAGCCCCAGACAGACAGTACCTTATAATTCACCCCTCCACTTT. It is translated as CSPRQTVPYNSPLHF.

The rearrangement joins TRBV27 to TRBJ2-7; D is undetermined. Germline CDR1 and CDR2: MNHEY and SMNVEV (reference sequence). The CDR3 extends over 14 amino acids. The V and J ends lost 1 base and 1 base respectively, with 8 bases between them. In nucleotides, the CDR3 is TGTGCCAGCAGTTTATTCGTGGAATCCTACGAGCAGTACTTC. It is translated as CASSLFVESYEQYF.

The chain carries TRBV28 and TRBJ2-3; 8 positions agree with TRBD2. The germline gives CDR1 MDHEN, CDR2 SYDVKM. The CDR3 has 16 residues. After removal of 5 bases from V and 3 bases from J, the junction contained 10 bases not matched to a gene. As DNA, the CDR3 is TGTGCCAGCAGTGCCATCCGACTAGCGAGGACAGATACGCAGTATTTT. It codes for CASSAIRLARTDTQYF.

The V gene is TRBV27, the J gene TRBJ1-6, with D maybe TRBD1 (6 bases). Germline CDR1 reads MNHEY; CDR2 reads SMNVEV (reference sequence). The ends were cut back, 3 bases at V and 7 bases at J, with 10 bases in the middle. This CDR3 spans 14 amino acids. CDR3 region: CASSLGALNSPLHF. Written as DNA, the CDR3 is TGTGCCAGCAGTTTGGGGGCATTAAATTCACCCCTCCACTTT.

The chain is built from TRBV4-1 and TRBJ1-1; D may be TRBD1 (5 bases). This CDR3 region has 15 residues. The V end was cut by 0 bases, the J end by 5 bases, with 13 bases between. Germline assignment: CDR1 MGHRA and CDR2 YSYEKL. CDR3 region: CASSQDRGVGTEAFF. The DNA for the CDR3 is TGCGCCAGCAGCCAAGATCGAGGGGTGGGGACTGAAGCTTTCTTT.

The DNA of the CDR3 is TGTGCCATAAGGACAGTGAGCTCCTACGAGCAGTACTTC. Its translation is CAIRTVSSYEQYF. V gene TRBV10-3 combines with J gene TRBJ2-7, with D possibly being TRBD1 (6 bases). This CDR3 has 13 amino acids. Trimming left V 9 bases short and J 0 bases short, with 12 bases between. Germline CDR1 is ENHRY and CDR2 is SYGVKD.

V gene TRBV28 combines with J gene TRBJ1-3, with D tentatively TRBD1 (5 bases). The germline CDR1 and CDR2 sequences are MDHEN and SYDVKM. V was clipped by 4 bases and J by 2 bases, with 21 bases between them. The CDR3 has 18 residues. CDR3 residues: CASSSITVTANTGNTIYF. In DNA, the CDR3 is TGTGCCAGCAGTTCAATTACGGTGACAGCTAATACTGGAAACACCATATATTTT.

This clone was seen a single time. V usage is TRBV6-4 and J usage is TRBJ2-7; D not certain. The CDR3 covers 16 residues. Per the germline V gene, CDR1 is MRHNA and CDR2 is SNTAGT. V was clipped by 0 bases and J by 0 bases, with 12 bases between them. The CDR3 protein is CASSDSNQVSSYEQYF. The DNA for the CDR3 is TGTGCCAGCAGTGACTCGAATCAGGTGAGCTCCTACGAGCAGTACTTC.

The chain carries TRBV4-1 and TRBJ2-1; TRBD1 matches at 8 bases. This CDR3 region has 16 residues. Trimming at V came to 4 bases and at J to 9 bases, leaving 14 bases not matched to a gene. Germline V lookup: CDR1 MGHRA, CDR2 YSYEKL. The CDR3 loop is CASSPKDRGPLSEQFF. As DNA, the CDR3 is TGCGCCAGCAGCCCTAAAGACAGGGGCCCTTTGAGTGAGCAGTTCTTC.

The chain recombines TRBV15 with TRBJ2-2, with D possibly matching TRBD2 (6 bases). V lost 8 bases to trimming and J lost 0 bases, with 13 bases between them. Per the germline V gene, CDR1 is LNHNV and CDR2 is YYDKDF (reference sequence). The CDR3 runs 15 residues. The CDR3 loop reads CATAPRGTNTGELFF. CDR3 DNA: TGTGCCACCGCCCCCCGGGGGACGAACACCGGGGAGCTGTTTTTT.

This clone has just one count. V usage is TRBV7-8 and J usage is TRBJ2-2; no clear D. CDR3 length equals 15 residues. The V and J ends lost 5 bases and 0 bases respectively, with 10 bases between them. The germline gives CDR1 SGHVS, CDR2 FQNEAQ. CDR3 loop: CASSAGRANTGELFF. The CDR3 nucleotides are TGTGCCAGCAGCGCCGGGCGCGCGAACACCGGGGAGCTGTTTTTT.

The chain joins TRBV18 to TRBJ2-7; D unresolved. The ends were cut back, 3 bases at V and 1 base at J, with 7 bases in the middle. The CDR3 covers 13 residues. The germline V gene has CDR1 KGHSH and CDR2 LQKENI. The CDR3 nucleotides read TGTGCCAGCTCACCCGACACGTCCTACGAGCAGTACTTC. The encoded protein is CASSPDTSYEQYF.